Sequencing of this T cell receptor (beta chain) was carried out in a study of blood T cell repertoires in COVID-19. About the study: Acute and convalescent COVID-19 samples came from the United States, Italy and Spain. The analysed material was cDNA or gDNA that came from T cells, B-cell-depleted T cells, or PBMCs.

The germline gives CDR1 LGHNT, CDR2 FRNRAP. This CDR3 contains 15 residues. Losses at the gene ends were 7 bases for V and 7 bases for J; bases not matched to a gene: 13. Original data processing: How many nucleated cells were present was estimated from reference gene primer amplification. Repertoires were generated with immunoSEQ multiplex PCR, while TCRdb's copy carries only in-frame clones and drops some. For V, J and clone size, that table is used; D and trimming come from the DNA. The sample lists approximately 250,000 clones, about nine tenths seen once, with approximately 2.1% in the top ten. This clone was picked up one time.

The chain combines TRBV12-5 with TRBJ2-1; 7 bases are a match to TRBD1. The source of this sequence is a man aged 25 to 40 who had recovered from COVID-19. The sequenced material came from peripheral blood. The CDR3 DNA is TGTGCTAGTGCTCTGAGACAGGGTTGGTCTAATGAGCAGTTCTTC. This codes for CASALRQGWSNEQFF.